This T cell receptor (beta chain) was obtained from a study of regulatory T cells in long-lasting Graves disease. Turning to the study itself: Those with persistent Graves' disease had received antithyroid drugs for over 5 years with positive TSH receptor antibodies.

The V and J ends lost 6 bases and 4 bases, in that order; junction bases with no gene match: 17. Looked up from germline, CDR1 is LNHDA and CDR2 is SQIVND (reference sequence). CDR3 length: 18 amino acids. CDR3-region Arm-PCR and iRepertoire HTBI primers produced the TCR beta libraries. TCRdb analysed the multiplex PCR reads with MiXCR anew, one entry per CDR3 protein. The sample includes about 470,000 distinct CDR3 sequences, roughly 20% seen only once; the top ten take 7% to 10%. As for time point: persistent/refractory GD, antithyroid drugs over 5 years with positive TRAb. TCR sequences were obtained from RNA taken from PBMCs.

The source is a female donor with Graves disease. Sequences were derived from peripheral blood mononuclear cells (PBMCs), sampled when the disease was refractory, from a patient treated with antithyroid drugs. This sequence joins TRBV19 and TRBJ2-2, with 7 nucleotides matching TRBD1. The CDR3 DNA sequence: TGTGCCAGTAGCCTGACAGGGACGGCGCGGGCGGGCACCGGGGAGCTGTTTTTT. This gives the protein CASSLTGTARAGTGELFF. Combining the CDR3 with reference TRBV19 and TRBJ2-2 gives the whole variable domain DGGITQSPKYLFRKEGQNVTLSCEQNLNHDAMYWYRQDPGQGLRLIYYSQIVNDFQKGDIAEGYSVSREKKESFPLTVTSAQKNPTAFYLCASSLTGTARAGTGELFFGEGSRLTVL.